This note documents a single T cell receptor (beta chain) sequence. The protocol was immunoSEQ multiplex PCR, while the TCRdb copy is restricted to in-frame clones and leaves out a portion. Among over 85,000 clones, roughly 90% were seen once, and the ten largest hold around 0.33%. Trimming took 3 bases from V and 2 from J; bases not matched to a gene: 10. The CDR3 runs to 18 residues. From germline, CDR1 is SGHRS and CDR2 YFSETQ. The data were taken from a study of OX40 agonist ivuxolimab in advanced cancers. This sequence was found in an adult with an advanced solid tumor such as melanoma, head and neck, liver or kidney cancer. Sequenced material: CD4+ or CD8+ T cells sorted from blood, taken in a trial of the OX40 agonist ivuxolimab. The genes are TRBV5-1 and TRBJ2-3; 12 nucleotides match TRBD2. The CDR3 protein is CASSSRTSGNLATDTQYF. The CDR3 DNA reads as TGCGCCAGCAGCTCGCGGACTAGCGGGAACCTTGCCACAGATACGCAGTATTTT. Complete variable domain (other parts from reference TRBV5-1 and TRBJ2-3): KAGVTQTPRYLIKTRGQQVTLSCSPISGHRSVSWYQQTPGQGLQFLFEYFSETQRNKGNFPGRFSGRQFSNSRSEMNVSTLELGDSALYLCASSSRTSGNLATDTQYFGPGTRLTVL.